The clone carrying this T cell receptor (beta chain) was detected a few times. The protocol was immunoSEQ multiplex PCR, while the TCRdb copy is restricted to in-frame clones and leaves out a portion. The profile shows a few hundred thousand clones, 80% to 90% of them singletons. This sample was included in a study of blood T cell repertoires in COVID-19. Study background: Sites across the United States, Italy and Spain contributed samples from acute and convalescent COVID-19.

The germline V and J ends were trimmed by 2 bases and 3 bases, with 9 bases remaining between them. The CDR3 runs 14 residues. Germline CDR1 reads SGDLS; CDR2 reads YYNGEE. Sequencing was performed on peripheral blood. The origin of this receptor is a woman between 25 and 40 years old with COVID-19, enrolled during active disease. The chain is built from TRBV9 and TRBJ1-5, with D unclear. This CDR3 reads CASSVTGNNQPQHF. CDR3 DNA: TGTGCCAGCAGCGTTACGGGGAACAATCAGCCCCAGCATTTT.